The 21 T cell receptor beta chains reported below all come from one sample, sequenced in a study of blood T cell repertoires in COVID-19. Profiling relied on immunoSEQ multiplex PCR, and the TCRdb table lists in-frame clones only, not all of them. The table records 300,000 to 400,000 clones, roughly 86% of them present only once. Sequencing was done on a sample of peripheral blood. Receptors originate from a woman in her sixties or seventies with COVID-19, enrolled during active disease.

CDR3 DNA: TGTGCCTGGAGTCCCCATGTCGAAAAACTGTTTTTT. This codes for CAWSPHVEKLFF. The chain has TRBV30 and TRBJ1-4; D not certain. This CDR3 spans 12 amino acids. Germline V gene sequence: CDR1 GTSNPN, CDR2 SVGIG (reference sequence). The V and J ends lost 2 bases and 8 bases respectively, with 9 bases between them.

The sample holds one count of this clone. The CDR3 is CASSQDSTAYGYTF. The CDR3 coding sequence is TGTGCCAGCAGCCAAGATTCCACAGCCTATGGCTACACCTTC. This sequence joins TRBV3-1 (or the pseudogene TRBV3-2) and TRBJ1-2, with D unclear. The CDR3 totals 14 residues. The germline V gene has CDR1 LGHDT and CDR2 YNNKEL (reference sequence). The V gene lost 0 bases and the J gene lost 4 bases, with 9 bases spanning the gap.

The chain joins TRBV19 to TRBJ1-2; 7 nucleotides match TRBD1. The CDR3 loop spans 13 amino acids. The germline V gene has CDR1 LNHDA and CDR2 SQIVND (reference sequence). The ends lost 5 bases at V and 12 bases at J; junction bases unmatched: 12. The CDR3 protein is CASSRGGTAWHTF. CDR3 sequence (DNA): TGTGCCAGTAGTCGGGGGGGGACAGCCTGGCACACCTTC.

This clone was detected once. The rearrangement uses TRBV2 and TRBJ2-1, with TRBD2 identical over 10 bases. This CDR3 spans 17 amino acids. Germline CDR1 reads SNHLY; CDR2 reads FYNNEI. Trimming at V came to 3 bases and at J to 8 bases, leaving 13 bases not matched to a gene. The CDR3 region is CASSDSRPAGGLYEQFF. In nucleotides, the CDR3 is TGTGCCAGCAGTGATTCTCGGCCAGCGGGGGGGCTCTATGAGCAGTTCTTC.

V usage is TRBV24-1 and J usage is TRBJ1-5; TRBD1 aligns across 8 bases. Germline loops: CDR1 KGHDR, CDR2 SFDVKD. There are 14 residues in the CDR3. J gave up 12 bases and V 3 bases, and 9 bases lay outside the gene matches. CDR3 coding DNA: TGTGCCACCAGTGATCCGACAGGGGTAATGGGCCAGCATTTT. The encoded protein is CATSDPTGVMGQHF.

This chain connects TRBV28 to TRBJ1-1, with TRBD1 matching over 7 bases. The V gene end was trimmed by 6 bases and the J gene end by 5 bases; junction bases not matched to a gene: 6. This CDR3 comprises 13 residues. In germline, CDR1 is MDHEN, CDR2 SYDVKM. The CDR3 here is CASRDRVGTEAFF. CDR3 nucleotides: TGTGCCAGCAGAGACAGGGTAGGTACTGAAGCTTTCTTT.

The rearrangement uses TRBV23-1 and TRBJ2-7; 7 nucleotides match TRBD1. TRBV23-1 is known as an ORF, though its function is uncertain. V dropped 8 bases and J dropped 9; count of bases not matched to a gene: 13. The CDR3 is made up of 13 amino acids. This CDR3 reads CASGEGGQRPQYF. Written as DNA, the CDR3 is TGCGCCAGCGGAGAAGGGGGACAGAGACCGCAGTACTTC.

Remarks on this clone: The same CDR3 is also encoded by other DNA sequences in this sample. V usage is TRBV12-3 or TRBV12-4 and J usage is TRBJ1-2; 7 bases align to TRBD1. CDR3 length: 13 amino acids. Trimming cost V 1 base and J 4 bases; bases outside gene matches: 0. CDR3 bases: TGTGCCAGCAGTTTAGGACAGGGCTATGGCTACACCTTC. Translation gives CASSLGQGYGYTF.

The rearrangement uses TRBV9 and TRBJ1-2; D might be TRBD1 (5 bases). Trimming shortened V by 0 bases and J by 3 bases, and 12 bases separated the two germline ends. The germline V gene encodes CDR1 SGDLS and CDR2 YYNGEE. The CDR3 totals 15 residues. In nucleotides, the CDR3 is TGTGCCAGCAGCGTAGGGCAGGGCCCAGACTATGGCTACACCTTC. It specifies CASSVGQGPDYGYTF.

The rearrangement uses TRBV18 and TRBJ1-1; D perhaps matches TRBD1 (6 bases). Trimming removed 2 bases from V and 5 bases from J, with 15 bases in between. The germline V gene has CDR1 KGHSH and CDR2 LQKENI. CDR3 length: 15 residues. In DNA, the CDR3 is TGTGCCAGCTCACCATCAGGGGTGAGAGGGACTGAAGCTTTCTTT. Protein product: CASSPSGVRGTEAFF.

The chain links TRBV27 to TRBJ1-5, with 8 bases fitting TRBD1. V gave up 5 bases and J gave up 5 bases; unmatched junction bases: 14. This CDR3 is built from 17 residues. Germline CDR1 reads MNHEY; CDR2 reads SMNVEV (reference sequence). The CDR3 spells CASSPSGLTGGDQPQHF. CDR3 sequence (DNA): TGTGCCAGCAGTCCCTCGGGCCTCACAGGGGGGGATCAGCCCCAGCATTTT.

The chain uses TRBV19 and TRBJ1-6; 7 bases match TRBD1. Germline V gene lookup returns CDR1 LNHDA and CDR2 SQIVND (reference sequence). CDR3 length equals 15 residues. Trimming took 2 bases from V and 7 from J; bases not matched to a gene: 5. CDR3 protein: CASSIQAGGNSPLHF. The CDR3 DNA reads as TGTGCCAGTAGTATACAGGCAGGGGGAAATTCACCCCTCCACTTT.

This clone was counted a single time. The chain carries TRBV10-3 and TRBJ2-1; tentatively, D is TRBD2 (6 bases). Per germline, CDR1 ENHRY and CDR2 SYGVKD. The CDR3 has 13 amino acids. Trimming shortened V by 11 bases and J by 0 bases, and 11 bases separated the two germline ends. The CDR3 sequence: CAARGSSYNEQFF. In DNA, the CDR3 is TGTGCCGCCCGGGGGAGCTCCTACAATGAGCAGTTCTTC.

This chain uses TRBV30 with TRBJ1-2; D might be TRBD1 (5 bases). V lost 0 bases, J lost 6 bases, and 14 bases lay in between. CDR3 length: 14 residues. The germline V gene has CDR1 GTSNPN and CDR2 SVGIG (reference sequence). The DNA of the CDR3 is TGTGCCTGGAGTGTAGGATTGGGGCACCATGGCTACACCTTC. The encoded protein is CAWSVGLGHHGYTF.

This clone has only one observation. The chain is built from TRBV30 and TRBJ1-2; D might be TRBD1 (6 bases). Trimming removed 3 bases from V and 13 bases from J, with 27 bases in between. CDR1 and CDR2 from the germline V gene are GTSNPN and SVGIG (reference sequence). This CDR3 spans 15 amino acids. The CDR3 coding sequence is TGTGCCTGGAGCCTTTCAATACTCTCCGGGACATTGGGCACCTTC. This encodes CAWSLSILSGTLGTF.

Note on this clone: The sample carries other DNA sequences with the same CDR3. This rearrangement joins TRBV6-5 to TRBJ2-1, with D possibly being TRBD1 (5 bases). Germline loops: CDR1 MNHEY, CDR2 SVGAGI. This CDR3 comprises 13 residues. Trimming took off 2 bases at V and 4 bases at J, with 6 bases between the two ends. CDR3 sequence reads: CASSYGAYNEQFF. CDR3 coding DNA: TGTGCCAGCAGTTACGGGGCGTACAATGAGCAGTTCTTC.

This clone was detected once. Other nucleotide sequences in the sample specify the same CDR3. The chain carries TRBV18 and TRBJ1-3; D is undetermined. CDR1 and CDR2 from the germline V gene are KGHSH and LQKENI. The CDR3 length is 16 residues. V was clipped by 3 bases and J by 0 bases, with 12 bases between them. The CDR3 coding sequence is TGTGCCAGCTCACCCACTGGCGGGAACTCTGGAAACACCATATATTTT. Protein product: CASSPTGGNSGNTIYF. The whole variable domain, remainder taken from reference TRBV18 and TRBJ1-3, is NAGVMQNPRHLVRRRGQEARLRCSPMKGHSHVYWYRQLPEEGLKFMVYLQKENIIDESGMPKERFSAEFPKEGPSILRIQQVVRGDSAAYFCASSPTGGNSGNTIYFGEGSWLTVV.

Turning to this clone: The sample holds other DNA sequences that translate to the same CDR3. V usage is TRBV7-9 and J usage is TRBJ1-2, with 7 bases identical to TRBD1. This CDR3 is built from 13 residues. Germline trimming cut 1 base from V and 4 bases from J; bases unmatched to any gene: 0. Looked up from germline, CDR1 is SEHNR and CDR2 is FQNEAQ (reference sequence). This chain's CDR3 is CASSLGQGYGYTF. The CDR3 region has the DNA TGTGCCAGCAGCTTAGGACAGGGCTATGGCTACACCTTC.

The chain employs TRBV5-1 and TRBJ1-1; D is possibly TRBD1 (6 bases). V lost 1 base and J 2 bases, leaving 15 bases between the germline ends. This CDR3 comprises 16 residues. Per the germline V gene, CDR1 is SGHRS and CDR2 is YFSETQ. The CDR3, as DNA: TGCGCCAGCAGCTTGACGGGACATGTGATTAACACTGAAGCTTTCTTT. This gives the protein CASSLTGHVINTEAFF.

The chain links TRBV5-4 to TRBJ1-1; D is unclear. V was shortened by 4 bases and J by 4 bases, with 11 bases between the two germline ends. The germline V gene encodes CDR1 SGHNT and CDR2 YYREEE (reference sequence). The CDR3 totals 13 residues. The DNA of the CDR3 is TGTGCCAGCAGCGCTCCGGGAGGCACTGAAGCTTTCTTT. It specifies CASSAPGGTEAFF.

The chain has TRBV7-7 and TRBJ1-2; 7 nucleotides align to TRBD1. V lost 5 bases to trimming and J lost 4 bases; unmatched junction nucleotides: 4. Germline CDR1 is SSHAT and CDR2 is FNYEAQ (reference sequence). CDR3 length: 13 amino acids. The CDR3 DNA reads TGTGCCAGCAGCCGCGGACAGGTCTATGGCTACACCTTC. Amino acids: CASSRGQVYGYTF.